The subject of this entry is one T cell receptor (beta chain). The data were taken from a study of T cells expressing NK-cell markers. The CDR3 sequence is 15 residues long. CDR1 is GTSNPN, CDR2 SVGIG, per germline (reference sequence). TCRdb re-called the 5' RACE reads; every CDR3 protein appears as one record, without DNA. In all, the sample yields 550,000 to 600,000 distinct CDR3 sequences. This chain links TRBV30 with TRBJ1-6. Sequenced sample: blood T cells: a sorted CD56 or NKG2C T cell subset, CD4+ or CD8+ T cells, or bulk PBMC T cells (not recorded which). The TCR sequence derives from a man aged 18 to 30 in good health. CDR3: CAWSVSLNTDSPLHF.